This T cell receptor beta chain was found in a study of blood T cell repertoires in COVID-19. Study context: Acute-phase and convalescent COVID-19 samples originated in the United States, Italy and Spain. In each case, the material was cDNA or gDNA derived from T cells, B-cell-depleted T cells, or PBMCs.

The length of the CDR3 is 16 residues. Germline lookup yields CDR1 MNHNS and CDR2 SASEGT. Trimming cost V 2 bases and J 5 bases, with 15 bases left between them. Authors' data handling: Researchers report that nucleated cell counts were estimated from reference gene primer amplification. TCRdb's table, derived via immunoSEQ multiplex PCR, lists solely in-frame clones and lacks some. The V and J calls and the clone size are those of that table, but D and trimming were determined from the DNA. The sample holds 300,000 or so clones, more than 70% seen once. This receptor was taken from a man aged 18 to 30 who had recovered from COVID-19. The chain recombines TRBV6-1 with TRBJ1-4; D is uncertain. Specimen: peripheral blood. CDR3 protein: CASSESRGGSNEKLFF. CDR3 DNA: TGTGCCAGCAGTGAAAGCAGAGGCGGTAGCAATGAAAAACTGTTTTTT.